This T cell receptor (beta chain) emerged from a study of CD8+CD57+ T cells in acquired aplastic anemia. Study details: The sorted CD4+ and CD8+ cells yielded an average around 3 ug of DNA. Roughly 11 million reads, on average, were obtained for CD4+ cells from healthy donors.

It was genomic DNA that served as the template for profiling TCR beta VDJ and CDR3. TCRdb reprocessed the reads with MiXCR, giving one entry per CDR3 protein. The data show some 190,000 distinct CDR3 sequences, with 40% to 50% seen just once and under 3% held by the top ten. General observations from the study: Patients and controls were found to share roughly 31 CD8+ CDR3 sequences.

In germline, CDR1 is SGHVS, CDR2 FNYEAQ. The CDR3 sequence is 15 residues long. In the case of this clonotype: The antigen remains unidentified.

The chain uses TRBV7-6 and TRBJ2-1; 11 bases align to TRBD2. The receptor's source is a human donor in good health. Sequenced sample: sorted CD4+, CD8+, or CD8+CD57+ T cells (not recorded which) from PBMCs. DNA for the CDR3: TGTGCTAGCCCCCGAACTAGCGGGAGATTAAATGAGCAGTTCTTC. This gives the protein CASPRTSGRLNEQFF. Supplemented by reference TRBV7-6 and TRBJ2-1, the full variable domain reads GAGVSQSPRYKVTKRGQDVALRCDPISGHVSLYWYRQALGQGPEFLTYFNYEAQQDKSGLPNDRFSAERPEGSISTLTIQRTEQRDSAMYRCASPRTSGRLNEQFFGPGTRLTVL.